Listed here are 20 T cell receptor beta chains from one sample, sequenced in a study of molecular identifiers for immune sequencing clone quantification. TCRdb reprocessed the PCR reads with MiXCR, giving one entry per CDR3 protein. Among about 100,000 distinct CDR3 sequences listed, roughly 23% were seen once. The specimen sequenced was naive CD8+ T cells from blood, with Jurkat cell RNA spiked in. As for subset: FACS-sorted CD8+CD4-CCR7+CD45RA+ naive T cells. The receptor source for this set is a human donor in good health. Some libraries in this study had Jurkat cell RNA spiked in.

This clonotype came up a few times. The chain employs TRBV19 and TRBJ1-1, with D perhaps matching TRBD1 (6 bases). Deletions cut 7 bases from V and 5 bases from J, with 20 bases between. Germline CDR1 is LNHDA and CDR2 is SQIVND (reference sequence). The CDR3 has 15 amino acids. This CDR3 is CASTGVPPGGTEAFF. CDR3 sequence (DNA): TGTGCCAGTACAGGGGTCCCTCCTGGGGGGACTGAAGCTTTCTTT.

This clonotype was recorded at least ten times. This chain uses TRBV4-1 with TRBJ2-1; D is unclear. CDR3 length: 13 residues. Germline-derived CDR1 and CDR2 are MGHRA and YSYEKL. Trimming left V 3 bases short and J 4 bases short, with 7 bases between. CDR3 DNA: TGCGCCAGCAGCCAGGTAGGATACAATGAGCAGTTCTTC. Its translation is CASSQVGYNEQFF.

The chain joins TRBV28 to TRBJ2-5; TRBD1 aligns across 9 bases. V was clipped by 6 bases and J by 2 bases; unmatched bases: 19. Germline V lookup: CDR1 MDHEN, CDR2 SYDVKM. This CDR3 comprises 19 residues. DNA for the CDR3: TGTGCCAGCAGAAGAAGGGACAGGGTCTGGCGGGAGTCACAAGAGACCCAGTACTTC. Amino acids: CASRRRDRVWRESQETQYF. Full variable domain (missing parts from reference TRBV28 and TRBJ2-5): DVKVTQSSRYLVKRTGEKVFLECVQDMDHENMFWYRQDPGLGLRLIYFSYDVKMKEKGDIPEGYSVSREKKERFSLILESASTNQTSMYLCASRRRDRVWRESQETQYFGPGTRLLVL.

This chain connects TRBV4-2 to TRBJ1-1, with a tentative D call TRBD1 (5 bases). CDR3 length: 16 residues. The germline V gene has CDR1 LGHNA and CDR2 YNFKEQ. Trimming pared 3 bases from V and 2 bases from J, leaving 16 bases between. In DNA, the CDR3 is TGTGCCAGCAGCCACGGGACCGCAAACCTTAACACTGAAGCTTTCTTT. Residues: CASSHGTANLNTEAFF.

This clonotype was found a few times. V and J are TRBV7-9 and TRBJ2-7; tentative D call: TRBD1 (5 bases). This CDR3 contains 14 residues. The V and J ends lost 1 base and 6 bases respectively, with 13 bases between them. The germline V gene has CDR1 SEHNR and CDR2 FQNEAQ (reference sequence). CDR3 sequence reads: CASSLEGLRSEQYF. CDR3 nucleotides: TGTGCCAGCAGCTTAGAGGGGCTGAGGTCCGAGCAGTACTTC.

A word on this clonotype: A much larger clonotype is one base distant, so this may be a read error. The rearrangement links TRBV29-1 to TRBJ2-7, with D tentatively TRBD1 or TRBD2 (5 bases each). Trimming left V 1 base short and J 2 bases short, with 21 bases between. The CDR3 consists of 17 residues. Germline V CDR1 and CDR2: SQVTM, ANQGSEA. DNA for the CDR3: TGCAGCGTTGAAGGAAAGAACCCGGGACGGGCGACCTACGAGCAGTACTTC. Its protein product is CSVEGKNPGRATYEQYF.

This chain joins TRBV12-3 or TRBV12-4 and TRBJ2-2; D not certain. The ends were cut back, 6 bases at V and 3 bases at J, with 14 bases in the middle. The CDR3 has 15 amino acids. In DNA form, the CDR3 reads TGTGCCAGCAGCCCTTTAGGACCGGACACCGGGGAGCTGTTTTTT. Translated: CASSPLGPDTGELFF.

As concerns this clonotype: Being one base from a much bigger clone, this may be a read error. This CDR3 fails to terminate in the conserved phenylalanine or tryptophan, so it likely reflects a read error. The chain recombines TRBV2 with TRBJ2-3, with a possible D match to TRBD1 (5 bases). The germline V gene encodes CDR1 SNHLY and CDR2 FYNNEI. The V end was cut by 5 bases, the J end by 3 bases, with 24 bases between. The CDR3 has 18 amino acids. The CDR3 sequence: CASSTSRDTPLRTDTQYL. The CDR3 nucleotides read TGTGCCAGCAGTACAAGCAGGGATACCCCCCTTCGTACAGATACGCAGTATCTT.

This clonotype has ten or more counts. The CDR3 region has the DNA TGTGCCAGCAGCCGGACTAGCGGGGGGCTGGCAGATACGCAGTATTTT. Protein: CASSRTSGGLADTQYF. The chain recombines TRBV7-2 with TRBJ2-3, with 14 bases that match TRBD2. This CDR3 has 16 amino acids. The J segment lost 4 bases and the V segment lost 5 bases, leaving 5 bases of the junction unmatched. Germline lookup yields CDR1 SGHTA and CDR2 FQGNSA.

This clonotype has only a few counts. V and J are TRBV7-9 and TRBJ2-1; no clear D gene. The V end was cut by 5 bases, the J end by 9 bases, with 14 bases between. Germline assignment: CDR1 SEHNR and CDR2 FQNEAQ (reference sequence). The CDR3 runs 13 residues. For the CDR3, the DNA is TGTGCCAGCAGCCCCCATCCGACCGCTGAGCAGTTCTTC. This encodes CASSPHPTAEQFF.

This chain joins TRBV20-1 and TRBJ2-7; 10 bases agree with TRBD2. This CDR3 comprises 15 residues. Per the germline V gene, CDR1 is DFQATT and CDR2 is SNEGSKA (reference sequence). J gave up 3 bases and V 3 bases, and 8 bases lay outside the gene matches. The CDR3 region has the DNA TGCAGTGCTAGGGATCTAGCGGGAGTACTCTACGAGCAGTACTTC. Encoded protein: CSARDLAGVLYEQYF.

With respect to this clonotype: This may be a read error, as it is one base from a much larger clone. J is TRBJ1-1 and V is TRBV5-3, with a weak D call TRBD1 (6 bases). TRBV5-3 is an ORF, with its function uncertain. The CDR3 is 15 amino acids. CDR3 amino acids: CASSLRDNMNTGAFF. The DNA of the CDR3 is TGTGCCAGCAGCTTGAGGGACAACATGAACACTGGAGCTTTCTTT.

Ten or more counts support this clonotype. The J gene is TRBJ1-4, the V gene TRBV14; D ambiguous. Germline assignment: CDR1 SGHDN and CDR2 FVKESK. The CDR3 totals 14 residues. Trimming removed 4 bases at V and 0 bases at J, with 6 bases between. CDR3 in amino acids: CASSLSATNEKLFF. DNA of the CDR3: TGTGCCAGCAGCCTCAGCGCAACTAATGAAAAACTGTTTTTT.

A remark on this clonotype: A much bigger clone sits one base away, suggesting this may be a read error. The chain recombines TRBV4-3 with TRBJ2-7; tentatively, D is TRBD1 or TRBD2 (5 bases each). This CDR3 spans 15 amino acids. The germline V and J ends were trimmed by 2 bases and 2 bases, with 13 bases remaining between them. Germline V lookup: CDR1 LGHNA, CDR2 YSLEER. CDR3 nucleotide sequence: TGCGCCAGCAGCCAATTTACAGGAGGCGCCTACGAGCAGTACTTC. Translated, it gives CASSQFTGGAYEQYF.

Details on this clonotype: One base away lies a much larger clone, so this may be a sequencing read error. The CDR3 nucleotides are TGTGCCAGCAGCCCCCCAGACAGGAACACCGGGGAGCCGTTTTTT. This translates into CASSPPDRNTGEPFF. The V call is TRBV7-9, the J call TRBJ2-2, with TRBD1 as a possible D gene (6 bases). CDR3 length equals 15 residues. Germline lookup yields CDR1 SEHNR and CDR2 FQNEAQ (reference sequence).

A word on this clonotype: Given a much more abundant clone one base away, this may be a read error. The chain uses TRBV19 and TRBJ2-2; D possibly corresponds to TRBD2 (5 bases). The V gene lost 0 bases and the J gene lost 13 bases, with 15 bases spanning the gap. The CDR3 totals 14 residues. The germline V gene encodes CDR1 LNHDA and CDR2 SQIVND (reference sequence). The CDR3 DNA follows: TGTGCCAGTAGTATAGACAGCGGCCACCGGGGGCTGTTTTTT. As protein: CASSIDSGHRGLFF. The variable domain in full, with the rest retrieved from reference TRBV19 and TRBJ2-2, is DGGITQSPKYLFRKEGQNVTLSCEQNLNHDAMYWYRQDPGQGLRLIYYSQIVNDFQKGDIAEGYSVSREKKESFPLTVTSAQKNPTAFYLCASSIDSGHRGLFFGEGSRLTVL.

This clonotype has at least ten counts. The DNA for the CDR3 is TGCAGTGCTAGTGTCGAAGTGGCGGGAGAGACCCAGTACTTC. Translating gives CSASVEVAGETQYF. This chain links TRBV20-1 with TRBJ2-5; a weak D match, TRBD2 (5 bases). Germline V lookup: CDR1 DFQATT, CDR2 SNEGSKA (reference sequence). This CDR3 has 14 residues. V dropped 3 bases and J dropped 4 bases, with 15 bases sitting between them.

This chain joins TRBV6-5 and TRBJ2-7; no firm D call. The V end lost 0 bases, the J end lost 3 bases, and 6 bases lay between the germline ends. This CDR3 spans 13 amino acids. Germline V CDR1 and CDR2: MNHEY, SVGAGI. The CDR3 protein is CASSYSYSYEQYF. The CDR3 nucleotides read TGTGCCAGCAGTTACTCTTACAGCTACGAGCAGTACTTC.

V and J are TRBV5-5 and TRBJ1-4, with no clear D. Germline loops: CDR1 SGHKS, CDR2 YYEKEE (reference sequence). V lost 2 bases and J 3 bases, leaving 17 bases between the germline ends. CDR3 length: 17 amino acids. CDR3 protein: CASSFWVRIEPNEKLFF. CDR3 DNA: TGTGCCAGCAGCTTTTGGGTCAGGATTGAACCTAATGAAAAACTGTTTTTT.

Ten or more counts support this clonotype. V usage is TRBV30 and J usage is TRBJ1-4; a weak D match, TRBD1 (5 bases). Germline lookup yields CDR1 GTSNPN and CDR2 SVGIG (reference sequence). Trimming removed 3 bases from V and 6 bases from J, with 14 bases in between. The CDR3 has 14 amino acids. The CDR3 loop is CAWREWGEDEKLFF. The DNA of the CDR3 is TGTGCCTGGAGAGAATGGGGCGAAGATGAAAAACTGTTTTTT.